Listed below are T cell receptor beta chains from one sample, sequenced in a study of T cell repertoires in ileal Crohn's disease. Profiling relied on immunoSEQ multiplex PCR, and the TCRdb table lists in-frame clones only, not all of them. The sample has 140 to 150 clones, around 89% seen once; the top ten hold around 10%. Sequenced material: ileal tissue. The receptors stem from an adult with Crohn's disease. The CDR3 runs from the conserved cysteine through the conserved F or W. A D gene is named only where the DNA matches it firmly. Clone size appears in some rows only: once, few, many, or a class for an expanded clone.

size	J	D	V	DNA	CDR3
.	TRBJ2-1	TRBD2	TRBV4-2	TGTGCCAGCAGCCACGGAACTAGCGGGGGGGCCAATGAGCAGTTCTTC	CASSHGTSGGANEQFF
.	TRBJ1-6	.	TRBV11-3	TGTGCCAGCAGCCCAGACAGAAATTCACCCCTCCACTTT	CASSPDRNSPLHF
.	TRBJ1-4	.	TRBV10-2	TGCGCCAGCTCCCCTCGGCAGGTTAATGAAAAACTGTTTTTT	CASSPRQVNEKLFF
.	TRBJ1-1	.	TRBV19	TGTGCCAGTAGCACGGCTGAGAACACTGAAGCTTTCTTT	CASSTAENTEAFF
.	TRBJ1-5	.	TRBV15	TGTGCCACCAGCAGAGATTTAGGTACCAATCAGCCCCAGCATTTT	CATSRDLGTNQPQHF
.	TRBJ2-2	TRBD1	TRBV9	TGTGCCAGCAGCGGGGACAGCTTCACCGGGGAGCTGTTTTTT	CASSGDSFTGELFF
.	TRBJ2-1	TRBD2	TRBV4-1	TGCGCCAGCAGCGAAACTAGCGGGGACGCCTACAATGAGCAGTTCTTC	CASSETSGDAYNEQFF
.	TRBJ2-3	.	TRBV30	TGTGCCTGGGGTGGCGTCCTGGGCACAGATACGCAGTATTTT	CAWGGVLGTDTQYF
once	TRBJ1-1	.	TRBV6-1	TGTGCCAGCAGTGAAGCACAGGGAGCTTTCTTT	CASSEAQGAFF
.	TRBJ2-5	.	TRBV4-2	TGTGCCAGCAGCCAAGAGCCTAGCGCTCTCGGTGGGACCCAGTACTTC	CASSQEPSALGGTQYF
.	TRBJ1-4	.	TRBV5-8	TGTGCCAGCAGCTTTGGGAGGGAATCTAATGAAAAACTGTTTTTT	CASSFGRESNEKLFF
.	TRBJ1-2	.	TRBV30	TGTGCCTGGAGCGTCCGGACCGGGACGGACTATGGCTACACCTTC	CAWSVRTGTDYGYTF
.	TRBJ2-2	TRBD2	TRBV9	TGTGCCAGCAGCGCCCGACCACAGGGTTCTAGCGGGGGCTCCCCAGCAGGCACCGGGGAGCTGTTTTTT	CASSARPQGSSGGSPAGTGELFF
few	TRBJ1-5	.	TRBV5-8	TGTGCCAGCAGCGTCGGAATGAATCAGCCCCAGCATTTT	CASSVGMNQPQHF
.	TRBJ1-1	.	TRBV10-3	TGTGCCATCAGTGAGTCGAGGGGTAGGGTCGCTGAAGCTTTCTTT	CAISESRGRVAEAFF
few	TRBJ1-1	.	TRBV7-9	TGTGCCAGCAGTCCGGCGGGCCAGGGGATGAACACTGAAGCTTTCTTT	CASSPAGQGMNTEAFF
.	TRBJ1-5	.	TRBV27	TGTGCCAGCAGTTTGACCGGGGGGAATAGCAATCAGCCCCAGCATTTT	CASSLTGGNSNQPQHF
.	TRBJ1-1	.	TRBV5-5	TGTGCCAGCAGCTTGGCTGTTGGCAGCACGAGAGCTTTCTTT	CASSLAVGSTRAFF
.	TRBJ2-3	.	TRBV10-2	TGCGCCAGCAGTGACGGGGTGGGGCGGGGTTACACAGATACGCAGTATTTT	CASSDGVGRGYTDTQYF
.	TRBJ2-2	.	TRBV5-1	TGCGCCAGCAGCACAGGACAGAATCTAATCACCGGGGAGCTGTTTTTT	CASSTGQNLITGELFF